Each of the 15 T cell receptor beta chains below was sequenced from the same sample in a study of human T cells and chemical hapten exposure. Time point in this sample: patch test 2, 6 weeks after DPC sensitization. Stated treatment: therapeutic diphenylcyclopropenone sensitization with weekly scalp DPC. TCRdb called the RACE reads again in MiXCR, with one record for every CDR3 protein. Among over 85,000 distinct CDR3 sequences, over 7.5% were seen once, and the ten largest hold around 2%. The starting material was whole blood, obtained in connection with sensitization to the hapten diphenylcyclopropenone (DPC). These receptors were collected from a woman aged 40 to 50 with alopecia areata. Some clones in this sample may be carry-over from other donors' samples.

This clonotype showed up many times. CDR3 protein: CASSRNGQGQPQHF. The CDR3 bases are TGTGCCAGCAGTCGAAACGGACAGGGACAGCCCCAGCATTTT. The chain couples TRBV6-2 or TRBV6-3 to TRBJ1-5; 8 bases map to TRBD1. CDR1 and CDR2 from the germline V gene are MNHEY and SVGEGT. The CDR3 is made up of 14 amino acids. Losses at the gene ends were 5 bases for V and 7 bases for J; bases not matched to a gene: 7.

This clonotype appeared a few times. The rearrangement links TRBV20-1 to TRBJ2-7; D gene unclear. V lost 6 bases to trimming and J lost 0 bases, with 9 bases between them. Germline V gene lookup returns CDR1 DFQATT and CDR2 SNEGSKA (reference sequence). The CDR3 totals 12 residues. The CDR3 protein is CSAPTPSYEQYF. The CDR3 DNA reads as TGCAGTGCGCCAACCCCCTCCTACGAGCAGTACTTC.

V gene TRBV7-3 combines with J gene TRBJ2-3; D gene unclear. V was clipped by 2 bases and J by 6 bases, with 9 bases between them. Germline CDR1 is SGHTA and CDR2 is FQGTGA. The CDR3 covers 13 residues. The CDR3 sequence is CASSLDRDDTQYF. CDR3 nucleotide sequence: TGTGCCAGCAGCTTAGATCGCGACGATACGCAGTATTTT.

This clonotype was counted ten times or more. CDR3 nucleotides: TGTGCCAGCAGCCAAGGTTTGACAGGGAATAATCAGCCCCAGCATTTT. Protein sequence: CASSQGLTGNNQPQHF. The J gene is TRBJ1-5, the V gene TRBV3-1; 7 positions agree with TRBD1. V lost 1 base and J lost 4; bases outside the gene matches: 7. The CDR3 is 16 residues long. Looked up from germline, CDR1 is LGHDT and CDR2 is YNNKEL (reference sequence).

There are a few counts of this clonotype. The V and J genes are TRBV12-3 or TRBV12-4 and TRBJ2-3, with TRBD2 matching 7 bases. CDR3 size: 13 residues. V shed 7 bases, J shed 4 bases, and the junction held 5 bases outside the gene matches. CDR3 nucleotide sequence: TGTGCCAGCATCTCTCGGGGGGCAGATACGCAGTATTTT. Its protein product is CASISRGADTQYF.

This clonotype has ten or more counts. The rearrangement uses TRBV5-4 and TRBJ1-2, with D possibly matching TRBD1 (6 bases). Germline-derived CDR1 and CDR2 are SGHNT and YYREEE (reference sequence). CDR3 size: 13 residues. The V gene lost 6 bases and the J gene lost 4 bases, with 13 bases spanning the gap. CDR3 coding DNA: TGTGCCAGCAACGTACAGGGAGGCTATGGCTACACCTTC. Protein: CASNVQGGYGYTF.

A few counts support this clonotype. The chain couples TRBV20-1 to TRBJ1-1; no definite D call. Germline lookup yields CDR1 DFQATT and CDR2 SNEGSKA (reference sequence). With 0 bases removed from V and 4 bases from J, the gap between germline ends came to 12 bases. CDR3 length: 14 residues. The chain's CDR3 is CSARDRGYRTEAFF. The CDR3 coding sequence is TGCAGTGCTAGAGATCGAGGATACCGCACTGAAGCTTTCTTT.

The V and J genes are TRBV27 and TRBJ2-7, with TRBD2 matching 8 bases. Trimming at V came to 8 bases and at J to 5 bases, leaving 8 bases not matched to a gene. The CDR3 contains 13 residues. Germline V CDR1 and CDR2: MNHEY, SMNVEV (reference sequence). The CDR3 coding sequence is TGTGCCAGCCGACTAGCGTATGTAGACGAGCAGTACTTC. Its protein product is CASRLAYVDEQYF.

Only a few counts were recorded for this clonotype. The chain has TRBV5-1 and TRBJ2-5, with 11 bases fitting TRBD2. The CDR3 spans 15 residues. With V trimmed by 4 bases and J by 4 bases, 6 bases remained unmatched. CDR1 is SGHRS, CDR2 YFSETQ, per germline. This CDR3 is CASSQGTSGGETQYF. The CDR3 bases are TGCGCCAGCAGCCAAGGGACTAGCGGAGGAGAGACCCAGTACTTC.

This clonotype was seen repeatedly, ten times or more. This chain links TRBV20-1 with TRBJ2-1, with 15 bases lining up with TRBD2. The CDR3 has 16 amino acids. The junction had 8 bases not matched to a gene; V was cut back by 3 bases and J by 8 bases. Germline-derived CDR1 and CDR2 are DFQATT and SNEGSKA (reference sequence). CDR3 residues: CSASVWTSGRADEQFF. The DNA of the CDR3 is TGCAGTGCTAGTGTGTGGACTAGCGGGAGGGCCGATGAGCAGTTCTTC.

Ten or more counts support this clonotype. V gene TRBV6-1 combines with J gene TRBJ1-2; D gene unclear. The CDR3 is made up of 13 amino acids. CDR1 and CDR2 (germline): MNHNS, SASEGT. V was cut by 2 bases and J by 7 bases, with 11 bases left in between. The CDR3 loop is CASSESGVGGYTF. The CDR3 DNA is TGTGCCAGCAGTGAAAGTGGCGTGGGTGGCTACACCTTC.

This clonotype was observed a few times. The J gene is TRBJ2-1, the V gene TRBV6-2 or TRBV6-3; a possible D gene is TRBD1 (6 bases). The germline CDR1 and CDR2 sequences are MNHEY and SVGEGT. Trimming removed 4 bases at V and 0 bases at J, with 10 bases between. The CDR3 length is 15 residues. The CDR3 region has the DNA TGTGCCAGCAGTTCTCAGGGGAGCTCCTACAATGAGCAGTTCTTC. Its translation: CASSSQGSSYNEQFF.

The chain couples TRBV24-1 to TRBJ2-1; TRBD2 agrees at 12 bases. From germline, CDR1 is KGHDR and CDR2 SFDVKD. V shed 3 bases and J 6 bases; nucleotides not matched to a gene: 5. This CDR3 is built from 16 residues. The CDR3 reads CATSDPGLAGGNEQFF. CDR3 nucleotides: TGTGCCACCAGTGATCCGGGACTAGCGGGTGGCAATGAGCAGTTCTTC.

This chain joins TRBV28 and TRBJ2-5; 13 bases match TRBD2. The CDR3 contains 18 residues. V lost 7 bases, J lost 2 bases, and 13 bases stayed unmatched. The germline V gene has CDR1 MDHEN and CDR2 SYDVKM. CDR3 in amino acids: CASTPSGLAGVGQETQYF. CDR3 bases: TGTGCCAGCACTCCTTCCGGACTAGCGGGAGTGGGACAAGAGACCCAGTACTTC.

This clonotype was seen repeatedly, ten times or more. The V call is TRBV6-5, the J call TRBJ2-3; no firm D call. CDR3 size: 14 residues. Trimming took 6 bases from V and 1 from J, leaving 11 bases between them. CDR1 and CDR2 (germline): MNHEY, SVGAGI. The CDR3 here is CASRPDPRTDTQYF. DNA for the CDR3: TGTGCCAGCAGACCTGACCCGCGCACAGATACGCAGTATTTT.